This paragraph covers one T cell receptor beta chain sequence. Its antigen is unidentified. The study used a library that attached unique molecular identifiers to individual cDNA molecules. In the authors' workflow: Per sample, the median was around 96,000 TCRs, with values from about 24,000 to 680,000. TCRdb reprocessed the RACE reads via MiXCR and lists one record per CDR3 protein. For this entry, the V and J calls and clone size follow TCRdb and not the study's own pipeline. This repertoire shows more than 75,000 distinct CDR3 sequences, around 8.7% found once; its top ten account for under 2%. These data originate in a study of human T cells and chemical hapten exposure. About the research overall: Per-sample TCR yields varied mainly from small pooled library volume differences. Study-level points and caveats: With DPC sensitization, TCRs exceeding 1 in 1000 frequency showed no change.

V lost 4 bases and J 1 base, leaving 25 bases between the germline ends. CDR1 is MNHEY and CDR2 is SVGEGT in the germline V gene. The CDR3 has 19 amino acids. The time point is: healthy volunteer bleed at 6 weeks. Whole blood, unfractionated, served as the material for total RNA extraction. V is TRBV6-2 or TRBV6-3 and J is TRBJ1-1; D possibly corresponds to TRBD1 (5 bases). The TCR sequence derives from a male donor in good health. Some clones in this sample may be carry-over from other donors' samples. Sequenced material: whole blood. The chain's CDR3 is CASSSSMADRLGRNTEAFF. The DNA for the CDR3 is TGTGCCAGCAGTTCTTCAATGGCTGACAGATTGGGGAGGAACACTGAAGCTTTCTTT.